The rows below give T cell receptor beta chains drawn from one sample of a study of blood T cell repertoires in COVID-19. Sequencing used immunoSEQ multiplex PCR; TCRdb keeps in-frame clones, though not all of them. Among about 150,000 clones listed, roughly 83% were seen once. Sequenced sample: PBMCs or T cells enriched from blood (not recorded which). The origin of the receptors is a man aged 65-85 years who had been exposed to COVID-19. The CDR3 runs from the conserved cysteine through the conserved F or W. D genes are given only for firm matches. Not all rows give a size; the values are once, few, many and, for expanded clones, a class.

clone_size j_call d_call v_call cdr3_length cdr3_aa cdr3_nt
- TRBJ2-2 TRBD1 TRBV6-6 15 CASVRGSDYTGELFF TGTGCCAGCGTCAGGGGGAGCGATTACACCGGGGAGCTGTTTTTT
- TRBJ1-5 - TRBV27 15 CASSWTRTANQPQHF TGTGCCAGCAGTTGGACTCGGACGGCCAATCAGCCCCAGCATTTT
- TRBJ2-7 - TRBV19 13 CASSSPDFYEQYF TGTGCCAGTAGTAGTCCGGACTTCTACGAGCAGTACTTC
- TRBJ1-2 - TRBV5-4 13 CASSSEQSYGYTF TGTGCCAGCAGCTCGGAACAGTCCTATGGCTACACCTTC
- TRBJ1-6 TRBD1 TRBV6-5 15 CASSYSGQDNSPLHF TGTGCCAGCAGTTACTCGGGACAGGACAATTCACCCCTCCACTTT
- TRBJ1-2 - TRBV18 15 CASSPYQDRIYGYTF TGTGCCAGCTCACCTTATCAGGACAGAATCTATGGCTACACCTTC
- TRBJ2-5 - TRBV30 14 CAWSPGQPMETQYF TGTGCCTGGAGTCCAGGACAGCCGATGGAGACCCAGTACTTC
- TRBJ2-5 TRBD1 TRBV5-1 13 CASSRNRGETQYF TGCGCCAGCAGTCGGAACAGGGGTGAGACCCAGTACTTC
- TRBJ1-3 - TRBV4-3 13 CASSQDQANTIYF TGCGCCAGCAGCCAAGATCAGGCGAACACCATATATTTT
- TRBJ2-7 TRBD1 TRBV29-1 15 CSVVLRGTGRDEQYF TGCAGCGTTGTTTTGAGGGGGACAGGGCGCGACGAGCAGTACTTC
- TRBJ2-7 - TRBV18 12 CASSPGGYEQYF TGTGCCAGCTCACCAGGGGGGTACGAGCAGTACTTC
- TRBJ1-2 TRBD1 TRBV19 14 CASSLTGGNYGYTF TGTGCCAGTAGCCTGACAGGGGGCAACTATGGCTACACCTTC
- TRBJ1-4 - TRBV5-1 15 CASSLDRGRGEKLFF TGCGCCAGCAGCTTGGATCGGGGGAGGGGTGAAAAACTGTTTTTT
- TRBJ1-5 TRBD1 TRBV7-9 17 CASSSTGRGQYNQPQHF TGTGCCAGCAGCTCAACCGGCCGGGGACAGTACAATCAGCCCCAGCATTTT
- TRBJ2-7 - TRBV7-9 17 CASSLFRERPSSYEQYF TGTGCCAGCAGCTTGTTTCGGGAACGGCCGAGCTCCTACGAGCAGTACTTC
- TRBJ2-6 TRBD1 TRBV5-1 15 CASSFRGPGANVLTF TGCGCCAGCAGCTTCAGGGGGCCCGGGGCCAACGTCCTGACTTTC
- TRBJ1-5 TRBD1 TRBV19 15 CASSAGTGGNQPQHF TGTGCCAGTAGTGCTGGGACAGGGGGCAATCAGCCCCAGCATTTT
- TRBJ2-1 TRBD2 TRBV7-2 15 CASSLELAGANEQFF TGTGCCAGCAGCTTAGAACTAGCGGGAGCCAATGAGCAGTTCTTC
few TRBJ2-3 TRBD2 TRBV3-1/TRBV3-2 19 CASSQSQGSGRGGTDTQYF TGTGCCAGCAGCCAAAGTCAAGGAAGCGGGAGAGGGGGCACAGATACGCAGTATTTT
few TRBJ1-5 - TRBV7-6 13 CASSLMSGEPQHF TGTGCCAGCAGCTTAATGTCGGGGGAGCCCCAGCATTTT
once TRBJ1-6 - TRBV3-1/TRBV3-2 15 CASSQGGGGNSPLHF TGTGCCAGCAGCCAAGGAGGGGGGGGCAATTCACCCCTCCACTTT
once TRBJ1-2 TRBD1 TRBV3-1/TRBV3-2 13 CASGRTGGGGYTF TGTGCCAGCGGGCGGACAGGGGGCGGCGGCTACACCTTC